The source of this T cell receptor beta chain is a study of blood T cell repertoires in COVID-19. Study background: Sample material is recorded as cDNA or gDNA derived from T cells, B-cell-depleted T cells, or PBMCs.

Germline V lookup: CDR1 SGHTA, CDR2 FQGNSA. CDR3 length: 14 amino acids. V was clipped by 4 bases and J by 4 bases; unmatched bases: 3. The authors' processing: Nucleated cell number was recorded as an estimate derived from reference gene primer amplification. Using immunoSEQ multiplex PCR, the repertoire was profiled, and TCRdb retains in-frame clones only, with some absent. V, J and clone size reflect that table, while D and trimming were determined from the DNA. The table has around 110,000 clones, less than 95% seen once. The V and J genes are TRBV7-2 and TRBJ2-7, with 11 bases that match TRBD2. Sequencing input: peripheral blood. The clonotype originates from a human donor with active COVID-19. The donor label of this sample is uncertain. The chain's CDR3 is CASSSIAGGYEQYF. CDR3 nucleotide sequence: TGTGCCAGCAGCTCCATAGCGGGGGGGTACGAGCAGTACTTC.